This T cell receptor beta chain was profiled in a study of blood T cell repertoires in COVID-19. Study information: Samples came from the United States, Italy and Spain, spanning acute and convalescent COVID-19.

The CDR3 contains 19 residues. Germline values: CDR1 ENHRY, CDR2 SYGVKD. The V gene end was trimmed by 6 bases and the J gene end by 7 bases; junction bases not matched to a gene: 16. Source study methods: It was from reference gene primer amplification that nucleated cell counts were estimated. The protocol was immunoSEQ multiplex PCR, while the TCRdb copy is restricted to in-frame clones and leaves out a portion. V and J calls and clone size follow that table, whereas D and trimming were derived from the DNA. The sample gives fewer than 450,000 clones, about 90% of which show up once; around 3.5% is in the top ten.

The sequenced sample was peripheral blood. This chain connects TRBV10-3 to TRBJ2-2; TRBD2 matches 14 bases. The receptor's source is a woman between 18 and 30 years old who had recovered from COVID-19. The DNA of the CDR3 is TGTGCCATCAGGGGCGGGACTAGCGGGAGCCGACGGTTCCTCGGGGAGCTGTTTTTT. Translation gives CAIRGGTSGSRRFLGELFF.